The 19 T cell receptor beta chains below all came from one sample that was sequenced in a study of Graves' ophthalmopathy and Graves' hyperthyroidism. The TCR beta CDR3 regions underwent amplification from RNA transcripts. A first-round RT-PCR used HTBI primers, followed by a second-round multiplex PCR. TCRdb redid the calling of the multiplex PCR reads with MiXCR, one entry per CDR3 protein. The repertoire holds 57,000 or so distinct CDR3 sequences, with approximately 47% as singletons. The material sequenced was peripheral blood. These receptors originate from an adult woman with Graves' ophthalmopathy.

This CDR3 reads CASSLLSGLGNEQFF. The CDR3 bases are TGTGCCAGCAGCTTATTAAGCGGGCTCGGCAATGAGCAGTTCTTC. This chain joins TRBV11-2 and TRBJ2-1, with D perhaps matching TRBD2 (6 bases). Per germline, CDR1 SGHAT and CDR2 FQNNGV. V was trimmed by 2 bases and J by 6 bases, leaving 14 bases between them. This CDR3 has 15 amino acids.

About this clonotype itself: One end of the junction varies from germline; a read error may be responsible. V usage is TRBV14 and J usage is TRBJ2-2; the match to TRBD1 covers 11 bases. Germline V gene data show CDR1 as SGHDN and CDR2 as FVKESK. The CDR3 contains 17 residues. This chain's CDR3 is CASSHPGTGGSTGGLFF. DNA of the CDR3: TGTGCCAGCAGCCACCCCGGGACAGGGGGTTCGACCGGGGGGCTGTTTTTT.

This clonotype was seen ten or more times. The gene calls are TRBV12-5 and TRBJ2-1, with 12 bases identical to TRBD2. V shed 1 base and J 4 bases; nucleotides not matched to a gene: 5. Germline lookup yields CDR1 LGHNT and CDR2 FRNRAP. The CDR3 length is 17 residues. Here the CDR3 DNA reads TGTGCTAGTGGTTTGGCTAGCGGGAGGGCCTCGTACAATGAGCAGTTCTTC. Protein sequence: CASGLASGRASYNEQFF.

V and J are TRBV5-1 and TRBJ2-7, with 8 bases aligning to TRBD1. CDR1 and CDR2 (germline): SGHRS, YFSETQ. CDR3 length: 17 residues. V shed 1 base, J shed 3 bases, and the junction held 12 bases outside the gene matches. The chain's CDR3 is CASSLQGADTGDYEQYF. In nucleotides, the CDR3 is TGCGCCAGCAGCTTGCAGGGGGCTGACACCGGGGACTACGAGCAGTACTTC.

This rearrangement joins TRBV20-1 to TRBJ2-7, with a weak D call TRBD2 (6 bases). V dropped 3 bases and J dropped 5 bases, with 8 bases sitting between them. From germline, CDR1 is DFQATT and CDR2 SNEGSKA (reference sequence). The CDR3 has 11 residues. The CDR3 protein is CSASGSDEQYF. CDR3 in DNA: TGCAGTGCTAGCGGGAGTGACGAGCAGTACTTC.

This clonotype was detected only once. The V call is TRBV29-1, the J call TRBJ2-1; the match to TRBD2 covers 7 bases. Germline CDR1 is SQVTM and CDR2 is ANQGSEA. The CDR3 sequence is 16 residues long. Trimming cost V 8 bases and J 3 bases; bases outside gene matches: 16. The CDR3 DNA reads TGCAGCAGTGAATGGTCGGGGGGACGGAACTACAATGAGCAGTTCTTC. As protein: CSSEWSGGRNYNEQFF.

J is TRBJ2-1 and V is TRBV2, with a tentative D call TRBD1 (5 bases). The CDR3 covers 14 residues. V lost 2 bases to trimming and J lost 3 bases, with 8 bases between them. Germline-derived CDR1 and CDR2 are SNHLY and FYNNEI. The CDR3 protein is CASSEPDIYNEQFF. The CDR3 bases are TGTGCCAGCAGTGAACCGGACATCTACAATGAGCAGTTCTTC.

In this sample, this clonotype is medium-sized. The V call is TRBV24-1, the J call TRBJ2-1; D is possibly TRBD2 (6 bases). The CDR3 is 14 amino acids. Trimming removed 1 base at V and 4 bases at J, with 7 bases between. Germline V lookup: CDR1 KGHDR, CDR2 SFDVKD. CDR3 sequence reads: CATSDLREYNEQFF. The CDR3 DNA is TGTGCCACCAGTGATTTACGGGAGTACAATGAGCAGTTCTTC.

This clonotype was picked up many times. The rearrangement joins TRBV19 to TRBJ2-2, with D hard to call. Germline V lookup: CDR1 LNHDA, CDR2 SQIVND (reference sequence). This CDR3 has 14 amino acids. Between the trimmed V and J ends, which lost 0 bases and 6 bases, there was a span of 8 bases. The CDR3 DNA is TGTGCCAGTAGTATAGATCAAGGGTCCGGGGAGCTGTTTTTT. Amino acid sequence: CASSIDQGSGELFF.

As concerns this clonotype: A much bigger clone sits one base away, suggesting this may be a read error. V is TRBV4-3 and J is TRBJ2-7, with 9 positions matching TRBD2. The germline CDR1 and CDR2 sequences are LGHNA and YSLEER. The CDR3 runs to 16 residues. Trimming removed 4 bases from V and 2 bases from J; junction bases left unmatched: 9. CDR3 nucleotide sequence: TGCGCCAGCAGCCTAGGAGCTAGCGGGATCGCCTACGAGCAGTACTTC. It translates to CASSLGASGIAYEQYF.

This clonotype is a singleton in its sample. CDR3 nucleotides: TGTGCCAGCAGTGACCATGAACCTTCCTACAATGAGCAGTTCTTC. Residues: CASSDHEPSYNEQFF. This chain joins TRBV6-4 and TRBJ2-1; D gene ambiguous. Germline V gene lookup returns CDR1 MRHNA and CDR2 SNTAGT. This CDR3 spans 15 amino acids. Trimming pared 2 bases from V and 1 base from J, leaving 9 bases between.

This clonotype was counted many times. J is TRBJ2-3 and V is TRBV4-3; possible D gene TRBD1, 5 bases. Germline V gene sequence: CDR1 LGHNA, CDR2 YSLEER. V was cut by 4 bases and J by 0 bases, with 20 bases left in between. The CDR3 totals 18 residues. The CDR3 sequence is CASSLNKIGHVSTDTQYF. In nucleotides, the CDR3 is TGCGCCAGCAGCCTAAACAAAATTGGACATGTTAGCACAGATACGCAGTATTTT.

This clonotype occurred many times. The chain employs TRBV12-3 or TRBV12-4 and TRBJ2-2, with D perhaps TRBD1 or TRBD2 (6 bases each). This CDR3 region has 16 residues. V lost 3 bases, J lost 6 bases, and 17 bases lay in between. CDR3 loop: CASSFHWGAPAGELFF. The CDR3, as DNA: TGTGCCAGCAGTTTTCATTGGGGGGCGCCCGCCGGGGAGCTGTTTTTT.

V is TRBV6-1 and J is TRBJ1-1; D remains ambiguous. V was cut by 8 bases and J by 5 bases, with 15 bases left in between. Looked up from germline, CDR1 is MNHNS and CDR2 is SASEGT. The CDR3 is made up of 13 amino acids. As DNA, the CDR3 is TGTGCCAGCGCTGGACTGGCAGAGACTGAAGCTTTCTTT. Translating gives CASAGLAETEAFF.

The V and J genes are TRBV2 and TRBJ1-2, with a possible D match to TRBD1 (6 bases). V lost 7 bases, J lost 4 bases, and 13 bases lay in between. The germline CDR1 and CDR2 sequences are SNHLY and FYNNEI. The CDR3 has 13 residues. The CDR3 spells CASTTDRTYGYTF. In DNA, the CDR3 is TGTGCCAGCACCACCGACAGGACCTATGGCTACACCTTC.

In its sample, this clonotype was seen many times. This rearrangement joins TRBV11-1 to TRBJ2-1; D tentatively fits TRBD1 or TRBD2 (5 bases each). Germline CDR1 reads SGHAT; CDR2 reads FQDESV (reference sequence). V gave up 5 bases and J gave up 10 bases, with 15 bases separating them. The CDR3 loop spans 13 amino acids. The CDR3 protein is CASSVPGKGEQFF. The CDR3 region has the DNA TGTGCCAGCAGCGTCCCCGGGAAGGGGGAGCAGTTCTTC.

This clonotype was seen once. This chain connects TRBV25-1 to TRBJ2-1; 11 nucleotides match TRBD2. Germline V gene sequence: CDR1 MGHDK, CDR2 SYGVNS. The ends lost 1 base at V and 5 bases at J; junction bases unmatched: 4. The CDR3 has 16 amino acids. The DNA of the CDR3 is TGTGCCAGCAGTGAATCTTGGGGACTAGCGGACAATGAGCAGTTCTTC. It yields the protein CASSESWGLADNEQFF. The entire variable domain, with the rest obtained from reference TRBV25-1 and TRBJ2-1, is as follows: EADIYQTPRYLVIGTGKKITLECSQTMGHDKMYWYQQDPGMELHLIHYSYGVNSTEKGDLSSESTVSRIRTEHFPLTLESARPSHTSQYLCASSESWGLADNEQFFGPGTRLTVL.

This clonotype was counted many times. This sequence joins TRBV5-1 and TRBJ2-7; 8 positions agree with TRBD1. CDR1 SGHRS and CDR2 YFSETQ come from the germline V gene. Unmatched junction bases numbered 12, after V lost 3 bases and J lost 7 bases. This CDR3 is 15 amino acids long. DNA for the CDR3: TGCGCCAGCAGCTCCCGACAGGGGAAGATCGTTGAGCAGTACTTC. Its translation is CASSSRQGKIVEQYF.

The sample holds many counts of this clonotype. This chain connects TRBV20-1 to TRBJ2-1, with D tentatively TRBD1 or TRBD2 (6 bases each). The CDR3 runs 14 residues. CDR1 is DFQATT and CDR2 is SNEGSKA in the germline V gene (reference sequence). Trimming shortened V by 4 bases and J by 9 bases, and 19 bases separated the two germline ends. CDR3 sequence: CSATPRGTSSEQFF. DNA of the CDR3: TGCAGTGCTACCCCTAGGGGGACTTCGAGTGAGCAGTTCTTC.